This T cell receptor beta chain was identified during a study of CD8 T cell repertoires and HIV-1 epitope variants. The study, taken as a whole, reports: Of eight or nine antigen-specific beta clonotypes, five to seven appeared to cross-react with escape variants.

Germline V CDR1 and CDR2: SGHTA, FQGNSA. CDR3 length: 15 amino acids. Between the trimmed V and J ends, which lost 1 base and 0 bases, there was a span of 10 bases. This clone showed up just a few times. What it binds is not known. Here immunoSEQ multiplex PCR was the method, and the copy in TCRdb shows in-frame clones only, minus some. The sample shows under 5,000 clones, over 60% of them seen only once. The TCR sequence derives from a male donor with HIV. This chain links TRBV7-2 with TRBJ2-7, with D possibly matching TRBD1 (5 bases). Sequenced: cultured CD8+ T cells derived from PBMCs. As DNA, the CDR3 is TGTGCCAGCAGCTTAGGGACATTGAGCTCCTACGAGCAGTACTTC. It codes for CASSLGTLSSYEQYF.